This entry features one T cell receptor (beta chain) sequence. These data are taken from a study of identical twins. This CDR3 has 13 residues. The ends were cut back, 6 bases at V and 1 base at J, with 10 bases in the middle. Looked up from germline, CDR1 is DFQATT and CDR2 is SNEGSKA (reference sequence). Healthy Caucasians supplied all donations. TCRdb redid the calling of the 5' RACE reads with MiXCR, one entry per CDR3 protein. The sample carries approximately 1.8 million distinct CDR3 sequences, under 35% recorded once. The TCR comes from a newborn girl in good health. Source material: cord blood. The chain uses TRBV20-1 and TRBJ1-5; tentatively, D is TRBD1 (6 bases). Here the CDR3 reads CSALQGSNQPQHF. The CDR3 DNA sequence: TGCAGTGCCTTACAGGGCAGCAATCAGCCCCAGCATTTT.